This TCR beta chain was observed in a study of identical twins. Whole-study findings and limits: Cord blood beta clonotypes that were abundant carried fewer insertions, and memory repertoires showed no such trend.

There are 15 residues in the CDR3. The ends were cut back, 5 bases at V and 8 bases at J, with 19 bases in the middle. Germline assignment: CDR1 SEHNR and CDR2 FQNEAQ (reference sequence). Unique molecular identifiers were present on cDNA, and template switching added a universal primer site. MiXCR, applied by TCRdb to the 5' RACE reads, yields one record per CDR3 protein. The data hold 510,000 or so distinct CDR3 sequences, with around 15% observed a single time. This clonotype was seen a few times. Its antigen is undetermined. The same sample was also used in a study of yellow fever vaccine responses in identical twins. That paper notes: Reportedly, the response of twins' T cells to the vaccine seemed partly convergent, partly personalized.

The origin of this receptor is a young woman in good health. The chain couples TRBV7-9 to TRBJ1-5; no clear D. Sequencing was carried out using CD4+ T cells sorted from blood. The CDR3 is CASSPASAGPKPQHF. CDR3 coding DNA: TGTGCCAGCAGCCCTGCCTCGGCCGGACCAAAGCCCCAGCATTTT.